This T cell receptor (beta chain) originates from a study of cytomegalovirus exposure and HLA in healthy donors (dated by TCRdb to 2016 to 2017). Regarding the research as a whole: The 500 to 700 repertoires of the first cohort and the roughly 110 validation repertoires were produced on the same platform, according to a later analysis. The aim of the study was to test whether cataloging public T cell receptors could identify signatures of past pathogen exposure. A separate validation cohort of over a hundred different subjects was used in addition to the roughly 670-subject first cohort. The study combined high-throughput TCR immunosequencing, statistical association of individual TCRs with disease status, and machine learning to predict cytomegalovirus infection status. Overall study results and their limits: A later analysis had no HLA typing for the validation cohort, so co-occurrence there was scored across all 110 or so repertoires. Cytomegalovirus status was reported to be diagnosed by the classifier with high specificity and sensitivity in both the original and validation cohorts. Subsequent analysis determined that TCRs grouped into clusters in the first cohort also showed a tendency toward co-occurrence across the 120 or so validation repertoires, and approximately 94% of cluster scores exceeded 0. A total of roughly 160 TCR beta chains were listed by the study as associated with cytomegalovirus. According to the authors, the approach could potentially be generalized to other disease states and immunological phenotypes. In vitro tests confirmed that a few of the cytomegalovirus-associated TCR beta chains recognize cytomegalovirus antigens. Across donors, most TCR sequences were observed very rarely, whereas some public TCRs were present in many individuals.

Including the terminal cysteine and phenylalanine, the CDR3 comprises 13 residues. Only CDR3 DNA is held: 39 bases, read in frame from base 1. A distance of 8 bases separates the germline ends of V and J, which lose 1 base and 7 bases respectively. Reading the germline V gene (reference sequence) gives CDR1 LNHDA and CDR2 SQIVND. The library was obtained by the immunoSEQ multiplex PCR assay. The authors' analysis ran thus. A statistical classification framework was built for diagnosing cytomegalovirus status from the catalog of TCR beta chain sequences. Drawn from immuneACCESS, this table holds only the in-frame rearrangements with V and J called that TCRdb kept. Clones are partly lost; checked studies trace under half to an unresolved V gene and leave the rest unexplained. That table furnishes V, J and clone size, whereas the DNA furnished D and trimming. Within this sample are about 43,000 clones, with more than 85% of them counted one time only. Clones ranked in the top ten supply 5% to 6% of the sample.

The donors were included in the validation cohort of around 120 subjects, a group kept apart from the roughly 670-subject first cohort. On this clone itself: The antigen it recognizes is unknown. No base-level quality is on record; no much larger clone is a single base apart.

The V and J segments used are TRBV19 and TRBJ1-5; no D gene can be assigned with confidence. Sequencing used PBMCs. The TCR sequence derives from a man aged 18 to 29 in good health and CMV-seronegative. The CDR3 amino acid sequence is: CASSIGGMQPQHF. The DNA is TGTGCCAGTAGTATAGGAGGGATGCAGCCCCAGCATTTT.